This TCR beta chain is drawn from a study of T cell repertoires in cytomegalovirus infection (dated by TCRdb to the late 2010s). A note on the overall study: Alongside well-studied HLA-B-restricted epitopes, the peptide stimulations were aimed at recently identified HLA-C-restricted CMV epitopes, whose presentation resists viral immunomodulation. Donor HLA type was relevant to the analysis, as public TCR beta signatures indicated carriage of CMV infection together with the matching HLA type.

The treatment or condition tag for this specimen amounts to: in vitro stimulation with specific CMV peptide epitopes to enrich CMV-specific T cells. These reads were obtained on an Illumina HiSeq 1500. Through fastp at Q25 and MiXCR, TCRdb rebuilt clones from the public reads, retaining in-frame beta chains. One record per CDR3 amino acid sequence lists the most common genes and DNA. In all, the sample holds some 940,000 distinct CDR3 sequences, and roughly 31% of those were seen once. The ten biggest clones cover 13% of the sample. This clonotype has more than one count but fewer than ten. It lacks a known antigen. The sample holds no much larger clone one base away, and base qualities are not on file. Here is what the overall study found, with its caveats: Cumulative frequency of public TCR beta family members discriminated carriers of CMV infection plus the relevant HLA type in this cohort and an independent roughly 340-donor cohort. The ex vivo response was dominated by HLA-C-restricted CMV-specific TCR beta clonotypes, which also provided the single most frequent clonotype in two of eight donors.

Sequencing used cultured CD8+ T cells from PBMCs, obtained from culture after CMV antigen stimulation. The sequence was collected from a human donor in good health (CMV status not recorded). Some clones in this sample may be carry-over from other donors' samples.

The DNA sequence is as follows: TGTGCCAGCAGTCCGGTGTACTTC. Its translation reads: CASSPVYF. The chain uses TRBV7-9 and TRBJ2-5, with the identity of the D gene unclear. V is clipped by 6 bases and J by 13 bases, and the sequence between their germline boundaries is 6 bases long. Inclusive of the bounding cysteine and phenylalanine, the CDR3 is 8 residues long. This entry keeps only the CDR3 DNA: 24 bases, framed from base 1. Taken from the germline V gene (reference sequence), the CDR1 and CDR2 loops are SEHNR and FQNEAQ.